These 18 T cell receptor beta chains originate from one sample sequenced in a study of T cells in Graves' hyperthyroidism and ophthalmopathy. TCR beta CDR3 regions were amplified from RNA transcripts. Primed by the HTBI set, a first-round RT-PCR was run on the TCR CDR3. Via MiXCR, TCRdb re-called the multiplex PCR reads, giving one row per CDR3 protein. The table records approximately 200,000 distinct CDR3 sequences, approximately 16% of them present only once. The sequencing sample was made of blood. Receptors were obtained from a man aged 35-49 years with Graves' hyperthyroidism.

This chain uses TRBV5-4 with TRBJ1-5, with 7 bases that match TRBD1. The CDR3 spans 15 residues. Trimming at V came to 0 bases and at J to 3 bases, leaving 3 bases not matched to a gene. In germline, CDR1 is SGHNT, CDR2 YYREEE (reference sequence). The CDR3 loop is CASSLGGGFNQPQHF. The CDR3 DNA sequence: TGTGCCAGCAGCTTGGGAGGGGGCTTCAATCAGCCCCAGCATTTT.

The CDR3 DNA sequence: TGTGCCAGCAGCCGACTAGCGGGGGTTGCAGATACGCAGTATTTT. Encoded protein: CASSRLAGVADTQYF. V is TRBV7-3 and J is TRBJ2-3; 12 nucleotides match TRBD2. With V trimmed by 5 bases and J by 4 bases, 4 bases remained unmatched. CDR1 is SGHTA, CDR2 FQGTGA, per germline. The CDR3 contains 15 residues.

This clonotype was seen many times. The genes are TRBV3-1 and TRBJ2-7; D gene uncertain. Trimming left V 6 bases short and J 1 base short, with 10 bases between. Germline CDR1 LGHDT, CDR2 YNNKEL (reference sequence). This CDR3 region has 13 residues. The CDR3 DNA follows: TGTGCCAGCAGTCCTGACAAGTCCTACGAGCAGTACTTC. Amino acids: CASSPDKSYEQYF.

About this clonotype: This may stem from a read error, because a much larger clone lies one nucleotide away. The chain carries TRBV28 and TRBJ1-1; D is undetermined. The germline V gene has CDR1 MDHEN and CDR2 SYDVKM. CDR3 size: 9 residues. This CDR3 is CAGSPDAFF. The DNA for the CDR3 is TGTGCCGGCAGCCCGGATGCTTTCTTT.

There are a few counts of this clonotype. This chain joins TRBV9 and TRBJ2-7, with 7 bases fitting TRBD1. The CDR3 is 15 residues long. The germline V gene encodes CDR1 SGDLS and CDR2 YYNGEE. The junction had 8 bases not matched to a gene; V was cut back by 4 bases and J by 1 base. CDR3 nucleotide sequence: TGTGCCAGCAGCATTGGAAACAGGGGTTCCTACGAGCAGTACTTC. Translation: CASSIGNRGSYEQYF. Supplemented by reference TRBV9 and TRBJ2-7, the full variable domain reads DSGVTQTPKHLITATGQRVTLRCSPRSGDLSVYWYQQSLDQGLQFLIQYYNGEERAKGNILERFSAQQFPDLHSELNLSSLELGDSALYFCASSIGNRGSYEQYFGPGTRLTVT.

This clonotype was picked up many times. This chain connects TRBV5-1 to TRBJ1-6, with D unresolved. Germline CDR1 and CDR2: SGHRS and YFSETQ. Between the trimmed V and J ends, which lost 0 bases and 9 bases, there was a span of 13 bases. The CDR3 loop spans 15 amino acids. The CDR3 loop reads CASSLEGHLLSPLHF. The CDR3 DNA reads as TGCGCCAGCAGCTTGGAAGGGCACCTCCTTTCACCCCTCCACTTT.

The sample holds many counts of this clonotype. In DNA form, the CDR3 reads TGTGCCAGTACAGGAGGGATTCAGCCCCAGCATTTT. Protein sequence: CASTGGIQPQHF. V and J are TRBV6-1 and TRBJ1-5; D perhaps matches TRBD1 (5 bases). Germline V gene lookup returns CDR1 MNHNS and CDR2 SASEGT. V dropped 9 bases and J dropped 6 bases, with 12 bases sitting between them. The CDR3 spans 12 residues.

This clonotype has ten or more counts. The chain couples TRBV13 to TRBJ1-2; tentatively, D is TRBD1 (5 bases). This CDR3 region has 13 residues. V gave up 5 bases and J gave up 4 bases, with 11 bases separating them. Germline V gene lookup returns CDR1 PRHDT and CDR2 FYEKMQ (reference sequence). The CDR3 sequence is CASSPGTVYGYTF. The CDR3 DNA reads TGTGCCAGCAGCCCTGGGACGGTCTATGGCTACACCTTC.

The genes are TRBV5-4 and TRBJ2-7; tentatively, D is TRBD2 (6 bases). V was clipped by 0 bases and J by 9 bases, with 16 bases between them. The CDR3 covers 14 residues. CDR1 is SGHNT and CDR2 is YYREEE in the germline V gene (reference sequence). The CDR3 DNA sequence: TGTGCCAGCAGCTTGGATGCGGGGTCGGGCGGGCAGTACTTC. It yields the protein CASSLDAGSGGQYF. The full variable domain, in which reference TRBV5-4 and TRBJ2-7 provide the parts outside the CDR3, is ETGVTQSPTHLIKTRGQQVTLRCSSQSGHNTVSWYQQALGQGPQFIFQYYREEENGRGNFPPRFSGLQFPNYSSELNVNALELDDSALYLCASSLDAGSGGQYFGPGTRLTVT.

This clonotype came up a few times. CDR3 residues: CAWSRGFNEQFF. CDR3 bases: TGTGCCTGGAGTAGGGGGTTCAATGAGCAGTTCTTC. The genes are TRBV30 and TRBJ2-1; tentatively, D is TRBD1 (6 bases). V was pared by 2 bases and J by 6 bases, with 8 bases between. The CDR3 spans 12 residues. Germline CDR1 is GTSNPN and CDR2 is SVGIG (reference sequence).

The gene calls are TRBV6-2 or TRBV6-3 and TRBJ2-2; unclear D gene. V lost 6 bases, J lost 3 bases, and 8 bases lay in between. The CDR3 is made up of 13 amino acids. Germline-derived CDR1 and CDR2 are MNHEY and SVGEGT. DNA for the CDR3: TGTGCCAGCAGGCCCCACTACACCGGGGAGCTGTTTTTT. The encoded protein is CASRPHYTGELFF.

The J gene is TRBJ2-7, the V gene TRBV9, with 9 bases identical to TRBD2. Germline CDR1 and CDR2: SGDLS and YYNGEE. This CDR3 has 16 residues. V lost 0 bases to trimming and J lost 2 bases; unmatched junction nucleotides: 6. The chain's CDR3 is CASSVAPSGGTYEQYF. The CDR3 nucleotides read TGTGCCAGCAGCGTAGCCCCCAGCGGGGGGACCTACGAGCAGTACTTC.

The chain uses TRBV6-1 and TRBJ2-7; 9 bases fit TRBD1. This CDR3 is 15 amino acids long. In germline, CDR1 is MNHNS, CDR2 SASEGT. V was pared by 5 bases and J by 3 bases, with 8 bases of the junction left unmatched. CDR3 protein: CASSLEGTGYYEQYF. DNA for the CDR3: TGTGCCAGCAGTTTAGAGGGGACAGGGTACTACGAGCAGTACTTC.

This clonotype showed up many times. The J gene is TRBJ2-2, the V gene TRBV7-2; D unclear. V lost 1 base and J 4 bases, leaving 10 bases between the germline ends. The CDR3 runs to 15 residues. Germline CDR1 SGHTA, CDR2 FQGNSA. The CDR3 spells CASSLEVGITGELFF. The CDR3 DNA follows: TGTGCCAGCAGCTTAGAAGTAGGGATCACCGGGGAGCTGTTTTTT.

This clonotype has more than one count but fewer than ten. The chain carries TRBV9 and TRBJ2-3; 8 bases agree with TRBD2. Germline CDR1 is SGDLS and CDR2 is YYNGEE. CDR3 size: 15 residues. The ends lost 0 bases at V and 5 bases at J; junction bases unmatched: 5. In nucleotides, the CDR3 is TGTGCCAGCAGCGTAGACGGGGGGGGACAAGATACGCAGTATTTT. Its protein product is CASSVDGGGQDTQYF.

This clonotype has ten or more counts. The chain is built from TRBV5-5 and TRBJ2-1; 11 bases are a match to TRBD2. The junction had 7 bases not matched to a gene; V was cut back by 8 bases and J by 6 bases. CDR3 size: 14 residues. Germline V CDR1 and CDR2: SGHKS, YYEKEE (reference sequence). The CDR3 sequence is CASSGTSGSNEQFF. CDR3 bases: TGTGCCAGTTCCGGGACTAGCGGTTCCAATGAGCAGTTCTTC.

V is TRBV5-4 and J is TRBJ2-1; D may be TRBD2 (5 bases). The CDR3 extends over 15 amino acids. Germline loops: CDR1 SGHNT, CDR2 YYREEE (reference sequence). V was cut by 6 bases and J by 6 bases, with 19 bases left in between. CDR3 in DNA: TGTGCCAGCACCTCTGGGGTTGGGAGCCGCAATGAGCAGTTCTTC. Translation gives CASTSGVGSRNEQFF. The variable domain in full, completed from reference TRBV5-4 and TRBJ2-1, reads ETGVTQSPTHLIKTRGQQVTLRCSSQSGHNTVSWYQQALGQGPQFIFQYYREEENGRGNFPPRFSGLQFPNYSSELNVNALELDDSALYLCASTSGVGSRNEQFFGPGTRLTVL.

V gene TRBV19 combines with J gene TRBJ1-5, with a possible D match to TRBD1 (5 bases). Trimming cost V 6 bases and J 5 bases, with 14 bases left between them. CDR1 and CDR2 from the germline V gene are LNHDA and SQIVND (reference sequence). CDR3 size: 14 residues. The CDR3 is CASRTSQGDQPQHF. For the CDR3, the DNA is TGTGCCAGTAGAACCAGCCAGGGAGATCAGCCCCAGCATTTT.